The rows below give T cell receptor beta chains drawn from one sample of a study of cytomegalovirus exposure and HLA in healthy donors. The method was immunoSEQ multiplex PCR; TCRdb's version includes in-frame clones alone and lacks a portion of them. The data show more than 200,000 clones, with roughly 80% seen just once and about 14% held by the top ten. Specimen: PBMCs. These receptors all stem from a middle-aged man in good health and CMV-seronegative. The CDR3 runs from the conserved cysteine through the conserved F or W. Each record gives: D gene, V gene, J gene, clone size, CDR3 DNA, CDR3 protein. A D gene is named only where the DNA matches it firmly. Some rows mark clone size as missing; the rest say once, few, many or name a class of expanded clone.

d_gene: NA; v_gene: TRBV7-9; j_gene: TRBJ2-1; abundance: NA; CDR3nt: TGTGCCAGCAGCCCAGATTCTTACAATGAGCAGTTCTTC; CDR3aa: CASSPDSYNEQFF
d_gene: TRBD2; v_gene: TRBV5-6; j_gene: TRBJ2-5; abundance: NA; CDR3nt: TGTGCCAGCAGCTTGGGACTAGCGGGAAGAGAGACCCAGTACTTC; CDR3aa: CASSLGLAGRETQYF
d_gene: NA; v_gene: TRBV28; j_gene: TRBJ1-3; abundance: NA; CDR3nt: TGTGCCAGCAGTTCAGGGAACGCCATATATTTT; CDR3aa: CASSSGNAIYF
d_gene: NA; v_gene: TRBV27; j_gene: TRBJ1-5; abundance: NA; CDR3nt: TGTGCCAGCAGGCCAAGGAGAGGGCAGCCCCAGCATTTT; CDR3aa: CASRPRRGQPQHF
d_gene: TRBD1; v_gene: TRBV15; j_gene: TRBJ2-1; abundance: NA; CDR3nt: TGTGCCACCAGCAAGGACAGGGAACGCCACAATGAGCAGTTCTTC; CDR3aa: CATSKDRERHNEQFF
d_gene: TRBD1; v_gene: TRBV5-1; j_gene: TRBJ1-4; abundance: NA; CDR3nt: TGCGCCAGCAGCTTGGGGGACAGGGATGAAAAACTGTTTTTT; CDR3aa: CASSLGDRDEKLFF
d_gene: TRBD2; v_gene: TRBV9; j_gene: TRBJ2-7; abundance: NA; CDR3nt: TGTGCCAGCAGCGTAGGGAGCGGGACCTACGAGCAGTACTTC; CDR3aa: CASSVGSGTYEQYF
d_gene: NA; v_gene: TRBV29-1; j_gene: TRBJ2-3; abundance: NA; CDR3nt: TGCAGCGTTGGGTCCAACACGGATACGCAGTATTTT; CDR3aa: CSVGSNTDTQYF
d_gene: NA; v_gene: TRBV27; j_gene: TRBJ2-7; abundance: NA; CDR3nt: NA; CDR3aa: CASSFGQGTYF
d_gene: TRBD2; v_gene: TRBV10-3; j_gene: TRBJ2-7; abundance: NA; CDR3nt: TGTGCCATCAGCGGACTAGCGGGGGGATTCTACGAGCAGTACTTC; CDR3aa: CAISGLAGGFYEQYF
d_gene: NA; v_gene: TRBV29-1; j_gene: TRBJ2-2; abundance: NA; CDR3nt: TGCAGCGCCGCTGGCGGGGCGAACGGGGAGCTGTTTTTT; CDR3aa: CSAAGGANGELFF
d_gene: TRBD1; v_gene: TRBV4-2; j_gene: TRBJ2-7; abundance: NA; CDR3nt: TGTGCCAGCGACGAACCGGGACAGGGGGCTCGGGAGCAGTACTTC; CDR3aa: CASDEPGQGAREQYF
d_gene: TRBD1; v_gene: TRBV27; j_gene: TRBJ1-5; abundance: few; CDR3nt: TGTGCCAGCAGTTTACAGGGGGCACTTCAGCCCCAGCATTTT; CDR3aa: CASSLQGALQPQHF
d_gene: TRBD2; v_gene: TRBV2; j_gene: TRBJ2-1; abundance: NA; CDR3nt: TGTGCCAGCAGTGAAGTACTAGCGTCTAATGAGCAGTTCTTC; CDR3aa: CASSEVLASNEQFF
d_gene: NA; v_gene: TRBV9; j_gene: TRBJ1-2; abundance: NA; CDR3nt: TGTGCCAGCAGCGTAGGCAGGGAAGGTGGCTACACCTTC; CDR3aa: CASSVGREGGYTF
d_gene: NA; v_gene: TRBV28; j_gene: TRBJ1-2; abundance: NA; CDR3nt: TGTGCCAGCAGCTCGACCAGGAACTATGGCTACACCTTC; CDR3aa: CASSSTRNYGYTF